The clone carrying this T cell receptor beta chain was recorded a few times. The target antigen is unknown. Combining a sample-barcoded 5' primer with a J-beta primer mix, a second PCR ran for roughly 6 to 12 cycles. A minimum of 2.5 million CDR3-containing paired-end reads was obtained for each sample. TCRdb reprocessed the 5' RACE reads with MiXCR, giving one entry per CDR3 protein. The sample lists some 700,000 distinct CDR3 sequences, roughly 44% occurring once. These data belong to a study of blood T cells in healthy people across ages. Study-wide points: Reliance upon unsorted PBMCs precluded definitive naive versus antigen-experienced comparison. Among long-lived donors, naive CD4+ cells were more numerous and diversity higher than in aged donors.

Each sample provided at least 5.5 micrograms of extracted total RNA. The CDR3 consists of 15 residues. The V gene's germline CDR1 is SEHNR and CDR2 FQNEAQ (reference sequence). The V end lost 6 bases, the J end lost 7 bases, and 21 bases lay between the germline ends. The sample comprised blood. This TCR was recovered from a woman aged 60 to 75 in good health. This rearrangement joins TRBV7-9 to TRBJ1-2; D is undetermined. This CDR3 reads CASSHQRGQGSGYTF. The CDR3 DNA follows: TGTGCCAGCAGTCATCAGCGAGGCCAAGGGAGTGGCTACACCTTC.